The clone carrying this TCR beta chain was recorded many times. V was shortened by 4 bases and J by 6 bases, with 17 bases between the two germline ends. Germline V gives CDR1 SGHRS, CDR2 YFSETQ. This CDR3 is 14 amino acids long. TCR beta CDR3 regions were amplified from RNA transcripts. TCR CDR3 underwent first-round RT-PCR with the HTBI primer set. TCRdb passed the multiplex PCR reads through MiXCR, listing each CDR3 protein once. The sample includes 400,000 to 450,000 distinct CDR3 sequences, about 15% of them seen just once. These data come from a study of T cells in Graves' hyperthyroidism and ophthalmopathy.

This chain links TRBV5-1 with TRBJ2-7; possibly TRBD1 for D (6 bases). The sequencing input was blood. The sequence was collected from a man aged 18 to 29 with Graves' ophthalmopathy. The DNA of the CDR3 is TGCGCCAGCAGCCCGACAGGCGGCTACCTCGAGCAGTACTTC. Its protein is CASSPTGGYLEQYF.